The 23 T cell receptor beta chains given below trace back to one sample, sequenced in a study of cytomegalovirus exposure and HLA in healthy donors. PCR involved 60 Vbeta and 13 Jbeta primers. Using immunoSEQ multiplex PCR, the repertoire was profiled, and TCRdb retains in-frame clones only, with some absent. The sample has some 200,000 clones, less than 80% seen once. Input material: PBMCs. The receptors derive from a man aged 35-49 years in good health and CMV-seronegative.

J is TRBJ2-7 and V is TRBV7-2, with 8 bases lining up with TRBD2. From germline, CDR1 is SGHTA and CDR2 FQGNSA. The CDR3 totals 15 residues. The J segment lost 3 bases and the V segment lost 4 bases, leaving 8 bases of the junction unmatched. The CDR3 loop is CASSSGLAPFYEQYF. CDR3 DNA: TGTGCCAGCAGCTCAGGACTAGCCCCCTTCTACGAGCAGTACTTC. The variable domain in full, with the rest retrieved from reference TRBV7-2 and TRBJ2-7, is GAGVSQSPSNKVTEKGKDVELRCDPISGHTALYWYRQSLGQGLEFLIYFQGNSAPDKSGLPSDRFSAERTGGSVSTLTIQRTQQEDSAVYLCASSSGLAPFYEQYFGPGTRLTVT.

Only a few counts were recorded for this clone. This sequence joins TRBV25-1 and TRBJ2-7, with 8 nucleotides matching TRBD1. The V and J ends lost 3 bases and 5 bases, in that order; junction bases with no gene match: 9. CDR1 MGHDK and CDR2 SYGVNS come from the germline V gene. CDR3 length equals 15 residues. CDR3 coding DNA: TGTGCCAGCAGTGACCCCGGACAGGGCATGGACGAGCAGTACTTC. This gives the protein CASSDPGQGMDEQYF.

CDR3 sequence: CASSVTGVSEQYF. CDR3 bases: TGTGCCAGCAGTGTGACAGGGGTAAGCGAGCAGTACTTC. The rearrangement uses TRBV2 and TRBJ2-7, with 8 bases aligning to TRBD1. Germline V gene sequence: CDR1 SNHLY, CDR2 FYNNEI. The CDR3 totals 13 residues. Trimming removed 4 bases from V and 6 bases from J; junction bases left unmatched: 5.

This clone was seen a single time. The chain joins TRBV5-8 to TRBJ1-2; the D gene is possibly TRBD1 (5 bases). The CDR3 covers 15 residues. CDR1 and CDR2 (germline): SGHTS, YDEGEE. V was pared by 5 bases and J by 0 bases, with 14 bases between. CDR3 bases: TGTGCCAGCAGGACGTGGGGCGGCCCTAACTATGGCTACACCTTC. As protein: CASRTWGGPNYGYTF.

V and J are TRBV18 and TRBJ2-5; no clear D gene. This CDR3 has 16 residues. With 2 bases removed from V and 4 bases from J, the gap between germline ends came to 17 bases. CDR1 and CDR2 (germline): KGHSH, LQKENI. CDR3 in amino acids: CASSPIEVPHPETQYF. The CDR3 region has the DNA TGTGCCAGCTCACCAATCGAGGTCCCTCACCCAGAGACCCAGTACTTC.

The CDR3 sequence: CASSMQGWAETQYF. CDR3 in DNA: TGTGCCAGTAGTATGCAGGGGTGGGCGGAGACCCAGTACTTC. The rearrangement uses TRBV19 and TRBJ2-5, with a tentative D call TRBD1 (6 bases). CDR1 and CDR2 from the germline V gene are LNHDA and SQIVND (reference sequence). This CDR3 is built from 14 residues. V was pared by 3 bases and J by 5 bases, with 13 bases between.

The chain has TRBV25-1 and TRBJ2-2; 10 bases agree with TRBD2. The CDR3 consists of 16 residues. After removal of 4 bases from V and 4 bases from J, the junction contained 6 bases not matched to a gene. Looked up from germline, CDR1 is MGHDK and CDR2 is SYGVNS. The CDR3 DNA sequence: TGTGCCAGCAGTGCTAGCGGGAGTTCCGGCACCGGGGAGCTGTTTTTT. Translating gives CASSASGSSGTGELFF.

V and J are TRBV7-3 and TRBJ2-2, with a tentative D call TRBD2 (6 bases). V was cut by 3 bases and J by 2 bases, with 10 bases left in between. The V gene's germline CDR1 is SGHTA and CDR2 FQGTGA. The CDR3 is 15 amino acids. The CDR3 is CASSLAGLNTGELFF. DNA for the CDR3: TGTGCCAGCAGCTTGGCGGGACTCAACACCGGGGAGCTGTTTTTT.

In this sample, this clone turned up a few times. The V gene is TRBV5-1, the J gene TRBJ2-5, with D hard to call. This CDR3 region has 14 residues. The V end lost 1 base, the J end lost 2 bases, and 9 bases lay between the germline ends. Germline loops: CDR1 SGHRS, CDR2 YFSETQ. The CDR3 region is CASSLTSSQETQYF. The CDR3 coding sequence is TGCGCCAGCAGCTTGACGTCTAGTCAAGAGACCCAGTACTTC.

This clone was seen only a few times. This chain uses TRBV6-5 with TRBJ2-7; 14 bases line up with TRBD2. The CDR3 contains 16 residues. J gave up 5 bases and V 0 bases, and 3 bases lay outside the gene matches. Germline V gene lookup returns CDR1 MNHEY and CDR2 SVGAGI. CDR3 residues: CASSYSGLAGVDEQYF. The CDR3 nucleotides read TGTGCCAGCAGTTACTCGGGACTAGCGGGAGTAGACGAGCAGTACTTC.

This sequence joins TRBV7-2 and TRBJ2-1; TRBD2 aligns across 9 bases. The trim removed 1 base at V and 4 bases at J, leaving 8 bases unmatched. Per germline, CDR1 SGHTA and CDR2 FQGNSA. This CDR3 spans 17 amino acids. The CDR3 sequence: CASSLVGGLAGYNEQFF. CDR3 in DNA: TGTGCCAGCAGCTTAGTCGGAGGTCTAGCGGGATACAATGAGCAGTTCTTC.

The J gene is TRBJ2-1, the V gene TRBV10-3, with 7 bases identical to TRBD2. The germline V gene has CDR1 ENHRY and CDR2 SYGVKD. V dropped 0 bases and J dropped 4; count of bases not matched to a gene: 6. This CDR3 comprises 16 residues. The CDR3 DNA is TGTGCCATCAGTGAGTCGATGGCGGGAGATTACAATGAGCAGTTCTTC. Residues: CAISESMAGDYNEQFF.

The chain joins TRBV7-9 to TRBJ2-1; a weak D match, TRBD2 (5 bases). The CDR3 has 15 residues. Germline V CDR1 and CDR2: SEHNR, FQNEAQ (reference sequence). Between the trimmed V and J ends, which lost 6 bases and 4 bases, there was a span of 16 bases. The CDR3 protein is CASSTTKRPYNEQFF. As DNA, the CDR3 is TGTGCCAGCAGTACGACTAAGCGGCCTTACAATGAGCAGTTCTTC.

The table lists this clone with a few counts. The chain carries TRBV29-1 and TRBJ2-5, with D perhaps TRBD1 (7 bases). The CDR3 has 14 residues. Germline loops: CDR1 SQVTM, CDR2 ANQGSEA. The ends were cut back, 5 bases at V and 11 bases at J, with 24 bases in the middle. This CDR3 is CSVRFGLQGEEQYF. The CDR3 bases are TGCAGCGTTCGGTTTGGACTTCAGGGGGAGGAGCAGTACTTC.

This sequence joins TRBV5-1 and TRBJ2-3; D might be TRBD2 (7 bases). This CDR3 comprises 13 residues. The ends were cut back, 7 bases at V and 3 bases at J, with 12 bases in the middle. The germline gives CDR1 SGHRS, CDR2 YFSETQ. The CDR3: CASGGGRTDTQYF. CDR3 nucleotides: TGCGCCAGCGGGGGGGGCAGAACAGATACGCAGTATTTT.

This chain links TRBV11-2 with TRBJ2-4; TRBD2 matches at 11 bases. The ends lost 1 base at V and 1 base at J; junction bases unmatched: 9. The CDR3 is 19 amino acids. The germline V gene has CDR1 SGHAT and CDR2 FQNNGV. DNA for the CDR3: TGTGCCAGCAGCTTAGGGGTACTAGCGGGAGTGGGGGCCAAAAACATTCAGTACTTC. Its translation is CASSLGVLAGVGAKNIQYF.

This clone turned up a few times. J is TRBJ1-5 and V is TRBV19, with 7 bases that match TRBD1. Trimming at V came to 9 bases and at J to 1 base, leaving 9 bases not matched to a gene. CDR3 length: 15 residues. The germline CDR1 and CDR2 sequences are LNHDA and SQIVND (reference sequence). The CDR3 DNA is TGTGCCAGCCGAACCCGACAGGGCAGCAATCAGCCCCAGCATTTT. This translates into CASRTRQGSNQPQHF.

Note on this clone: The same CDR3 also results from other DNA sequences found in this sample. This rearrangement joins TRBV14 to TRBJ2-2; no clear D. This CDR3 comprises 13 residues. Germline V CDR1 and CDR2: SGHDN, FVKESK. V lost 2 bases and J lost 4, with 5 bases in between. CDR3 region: CASSQLRTGELFF. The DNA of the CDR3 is TGTGCCAGCAGCCAACTGCGCACCGGGGAGCTGTTTTTT.

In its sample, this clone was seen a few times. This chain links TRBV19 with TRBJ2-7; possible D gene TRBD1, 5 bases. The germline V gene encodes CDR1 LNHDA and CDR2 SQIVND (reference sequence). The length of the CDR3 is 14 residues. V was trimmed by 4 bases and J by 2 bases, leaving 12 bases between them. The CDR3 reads CASSKQAQTYEQYF. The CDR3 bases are TGTGCCAGTAGTAAACAGGCCCAAACCTACGAGCAGTACTTC.

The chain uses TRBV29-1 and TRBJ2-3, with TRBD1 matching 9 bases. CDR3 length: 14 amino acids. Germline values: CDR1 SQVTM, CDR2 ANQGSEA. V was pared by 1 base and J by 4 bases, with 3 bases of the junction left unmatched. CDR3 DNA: TGCAGCGTTGAAGTACAGGGGGCCCCAGATACGCAGTATTTT. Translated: CSVEVQGAPDTQYF.

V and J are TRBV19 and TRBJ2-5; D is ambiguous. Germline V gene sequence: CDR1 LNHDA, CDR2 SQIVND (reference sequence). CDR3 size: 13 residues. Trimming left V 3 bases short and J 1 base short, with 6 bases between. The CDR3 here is CASSMTLQETQYF. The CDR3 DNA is TGTGCCAGTAGTATGACACTCCAAGAGACCCAGTACTTC. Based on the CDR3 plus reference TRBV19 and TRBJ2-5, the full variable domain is DGGITQSPKYLFRKEGQNVTLSCEQNLNHDAMYWYRQDPGQGLRLIYYSQIVNDFQKGDIAEGYSVSREKKESFPLTVTSAQKNPTAFYLCASSMTLQETQYFGPGTRLLVL.

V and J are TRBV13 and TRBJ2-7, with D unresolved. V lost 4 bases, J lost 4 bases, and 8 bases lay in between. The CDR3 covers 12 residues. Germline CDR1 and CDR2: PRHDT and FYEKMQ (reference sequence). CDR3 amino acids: CASSSLNYEQYF. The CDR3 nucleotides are TGTGCCAGCAGCTCCCTAAATTACGAGCAGTACTTC. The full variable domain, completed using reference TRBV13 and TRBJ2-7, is AAGVIQSPRHLIKEKRETATLKCYPIPRHDTVYWYQQGPGQDPQFLISFYEKMQSDKGSIPDRFSAQQFSDYHSELNMSSLELGDSALYFCASSSLNYEQYFGPGTRLTVT.

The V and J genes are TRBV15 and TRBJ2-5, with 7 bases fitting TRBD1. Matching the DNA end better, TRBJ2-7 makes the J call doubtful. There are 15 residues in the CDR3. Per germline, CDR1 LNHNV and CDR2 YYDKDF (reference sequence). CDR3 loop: CATSRQRGGAYEQYF. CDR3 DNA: TGTGCCACCAGCCGACAACGAGGGGGCGCGTACGAGCAGTACTTC.